This T cell receptor beta chain was documented in a study of T cells in Graves' hyperthyroidism and ophthalmopathy (dated by TCRdb to between 2018 and 2021). For context, the study as a whole: Peripheral blood samples were taken at the time of initial diagnosis, prior to any treatment. A discovery cohort of about a hundred patients, approximately 44 with Graves' ophthalmopathy and 57 with stable Graves' hyperthyroidism, was used to find distinguishing TCR V-J signatures. Whether ophthalmopathy could be predicted prospectively was tested in an independent validation cohort made up of roughly 19 hyperthyroidism patients plus 17 patients who later progressed to ophthalmopathy. For training and testing, the approximately 97 patients in the discovery cohort were randomly divided in a 7:3 ratio. In about 6 Graves' hyperthyroidism patients, the study also compared T-cell repertoires from thyroid tissue with T-cell repertoires from blood. Once sampling was done, hyperthyroidism patients were given methimazole at a starting dose of 30 mg daily, whereas ophthalmopathy patients were given high-dose intravenous methylprednisolone. TCR Vbeta CDR3 sequencing of 120 to 150 peripheral blood samples (fewer than 45 ophthalmopathy, about 75 hyperthyroidism and roughly 17 progressor patients) is reported in the paper. Overall study outcomes, separate from this receptor: A 13 V-J signature model separated ophthalmopathy from stable hyperthyroidism, with about 90% sensitivity and 81% to 83% specificity in cross-validation and 80%/75% in testing. Sample size was not statistically predetermined, and blinding of investigators to group allocation was not performed. Most expanded thyroid clonotypes (frequency above 0.001) were also detected in blood, suggesting blood repertoires may reflect thyroid immune responses. In validation, the model predicted progression to ophthalmopathy with around 71% sensitivity and less than 75% specificity, a median of 6.5 months before onset.

This clonotype was detected many times. What antigen it recognizes has not been identified. The record has no base qualities; no much larger clone is one base away. The CDR3 runs 13 residues from the cysteine to the phenylalanine. Only the CDR3 DNA stays, 39 bases, in frame from base 1. In the germline V gene (reference sequence), CDR1 corresponds to SEHNR and CDR2 to FQNEAQ. The V end loses 3 bases and the J end loses 4 bases, and a stretch of 7 bases separates them. Amplification of TCR beta CDR3 regions was carried out from RNA transcripts. The first round of RT-PCR for the TCR CDR3 was performed with the HTBI primer set and the Qiagen OneStep RT-PCR kit. Libraries were constructed in a second round of multiplex PCR, after which size selection and purification were carried out. The libraries were sequenced on an Illumina HiSeq2000 using paired-end 100 bp reads. On the authors' methods: SOAPnuke was used to process the raw data, throwing out any read that contained adapters or uncalled bases, had a mean Phred below 15, or lacked an exact constant-primer or identifier match. COPE v1.2.5 was used to merge the high-quality paired reads, and each unique nucleotide sequence was defined as a clonotype. MiTCR v1.1 was used to align clonotypes to the IMGT TRBV, TRBD and TRBJ reference segments. Analysis was restricted to V-J combinations with a frequency above 0.0001, which covered 99% to 99.2% of repertoires. The TCS score was defined as the ratio of F50 (clonal expansion) to E x V (chaos), calculated using BLOSUM62-based TCRdist between CDR3 peptides within each V-J. Welch's t-statistics and random forest reduced just over 500 V-J features to roughly 13, which were used in a naive Bayes classifier (R e1071). TCRdb reprocessed the public reads (quality trimming at Q25 with fastp, clone calling with MiXCR) and kept in-frame beta chains. Rows with one shared CDR3 protein collapse into an entry with the most common genes and DNA. The V and J calls come from TCRdb's annotation, not from the publication. The sample table contains a few hundred thousand distinct CDR3 sequences; only one count was recorded for around 20% of them. 35% to 45% of the sample belongs to the ten largest clones.

Ophthalmopathy patients had moderately to severely active disease, with a Clinical Activity Score of 3 or more, a NOSPECS grade of 4 or more, and a disease duration of less than 3 months. Exclusion was applied to patients with uncontrolled infections, other autoimmune diseases, pregnancy or lactation. Clinical symptoms, serum thyroxine and TRAb, thyroid ultrasound, and orbital computed tomography formed the basis for the diagnoses. PBMCs were separated from roughly 9.6 ml of fresh peripheral blood using Ficoll-Paque density gradient centrifugation. Total RNA was extracted using Trizol reagent, and RNA quality was assessed on an Agilent 2100 Bioanalyzer.

This chain is built from TRBV7-9 and TRBJ2-1; no D gene call is confident. The specimen sequenced was blood. The sequence was collected from a man aged 18 to 30 with Graves' ophthalmopathy. The CDR3 here reads CASSLGNYNEQFF. The DNA sequence reads TGTGCCAGCAGCTTGGGCAATTACAATGAGCAGTTCTTC.